This TCR beta chain came from a study of OX40 agonist ivuxolimab in advanced cancers. V was pared by 4 bases and J by 2 bases, with 9 bases between. The CDR3 length is 13 residues. CDR1 is MGHDK and CDR2 is SYGVNS in the germline V gene. Clones were sequenced by immunoSEQ multiplex PCR, and TCRdb holds only the in-frame ones, with some missing. Among tens of thousands of clones listed, just under 90% were seen once. The TCR was taken from an adult with an advanced solid tumor such as melanoma, head and neck, liver or kidney cancer. This chain joins TRBV25-1 and TRBJ2-7; tentative D call: TRBD1 (5 bases). The material was CD4+ or CD8+ T cells sorted from blood, obtained in a trial of the OX40 agonist ivuxolimab. CDR3 nucleotide sequence: TGTGCCAGCAGTGGACAGAGAGCCTACGAGCAGTACTTC. Translated, it gives CASSGQRAYEQYF.